These 31 T cell receptor beta chains came from one sample sequenced in a study of blood T cell repertoires in COVID-19. Measured with immunoSEQ multiplex PCR; TCRdb has only the in-frame clones, and not every one. The table records some 79,000 clones, approximately 90% of them present only once. Sequencing was done on a sample of peripheral blood. All receptors derive from a man between 65 and 79 years old with active or convalescent COVID-19.

In this sample, this clone turned up once. The CDR3 DNA follows: TGCGCCAGCAGCTTGACTGGGACTGTAGGTGAAGCTTTCTTT. This sequence encodes CASSLTGTVGEAFF. The V call is TRBV5-1, the J call TRBJ1-1, with D maybe TRBD1 (5 bases). This CDR3 spans 14 amino acids. Germline V lookup: CDR1 SGHRS, CDR2 YFSETQ. The V end lost 1 base, the J end lost 7 bases, and 14 bases lay between the germline ends.

This chain joins TRBV19 and TRBJ2-7; TRBD1 aligns across 9 bases. This CDR3 region has 15 residues. The V gene end was trimmed by 3 bases and the J gene end by 2 bases; junction bases not matched to a gene: 5. CDR1 is LNHDA, CDR2 SQIVND, per germline (reference sequence). CDR3 in amino acids: CASSMQGQGTYEQYF. The CDR3 DNA reads as TGTGCCAGTAGTATGCAGGGACAGGGAACCTACGAGCAGTACTTC.

The V call is TRBV24-1, the J call TRBJ2-3, with D possibly matching TRBD2 (7 bases). V was clipped by 3 bases and J by 7 bases, with 13 bases between them. The germline CDR1 and CDR2 sequences are KGHDR and SFDVKD. CDR3 length: 14 amino acids. The CDR3 DNA sequence: TGTGCCACCAGTGATCCTAGGGGGGGGAATACGCAGTATTTT. This sequence encodes CATSDPRGGNTQYF.

The chain couples TRBV2 to TRBJ2-7; D remains ambiguous. V was cut by 4 bases and J by 4 bases, with 8 bases left in between. The germline CDR1 and CDR2 sequences are SNHLY and FYNNEI. CDR3 length: 12 residues. In nucleotides, the CDR3 is TGTGCCAGCAGTGTAACGGGTTACGAGCAGTACTTC. It is translated as CASSVTGYEQYF.

This chain connects TRBV12-5 to TRBJ2-7; 11 bases map to TRBD2. The CDR3 extends over 16 amino acids. CDR1 and CDR2 from the germline V gene are LGHNT and FRNRAP. Germline trimming cut 4 bases from V and 3 bases from J; bases unmatched to any gene: 8. CDR3 residues: CASGSRLAGIDYEQYF. The CDR3 DNA follows: TGTGCTAGTGGTTCCAGACTAGCGGGAATTGACTACGAGCAGTACTTC.

V gene TRBV19 combines with J gene TRBJ1-5, with a possible D match to TRBD1 (6 bases). The CDR3 contains 14 residues. CDR1 LNHDA and CDR2 SQIVND come from the germline V gene (reference sequence). V dropped 7 bases and J dropped 3 bases, with 13 bases sitting between them. In nucleotides, the CDR3 is TGTGCCAGTACCCTAGACAGGCACAATCAGCCCCAGCATTTT. The encoded protein is CASTLDRHNQPQHF.

This rearrangement joins TRBV11-2 to TRBJ2-1, with a weak D call TRBD2 (6 bases). The CDR3 contains 15 residues. Trimming shortened V by 1 base and J by 0 bases, and 7 bases separated the two germline ends. Germline lookup yields CDR1 SGHAT and CDR2 FQNNGV. CDR3 nucleotides: TGTGCCAGCAGCTTAGGCGGGGTCTCCTACAATGAGCAGTTCTTC. Protein: CASSLGGVSYNEQFF. Supplemented by reference TRBV11-2 and TRBJ2-1, the full variable domain reads EAGVAQSPRYKIIEKRQSVAFWCNPISGHATLYWYQQILGQGPKLLIQFQNNGVVDDSQLPKDRFSAERLKGVDSTLKIQPAKLEDSAVYLCASSLGGVSYNEQFFGPGTRLTVL.

J is TRBJ2-1 and V is TRBV6-4; 7 positions match TRBD2. The CDR3 runs to 16 residues. Germline-derived CDR1 and CDR2 are MRHNA and SNTAGT. The trim removed 0 bases at V and 2 bases at J, leaving 4 bases unmatched. CDR3 in amino acids: CASSDSGLAAYNEQFF. The DNA of the CDR3 is TGTGCCAGCAGTGACTCTGGGCTAGCGGCCTACAATGAGCAGTTCTTC.

The chain has TRBV15 and TRBJ2-7; maybe TRBD2 (6 bases). The CDR3 extends over 14 amino acids. Germline lookup yields CDR1 LNHNV and CDR2 YYDKDF (reference sequence). The V end lost 5 bases, the J end lost 4 bases, and 15 bases lay between the germline ends. The CDR3 protein is CATSYNAGLYEQYF. In DNA form, the CDR3 reads TGTGCCACCAGCTATAATGCGGGGCTTTACGAGCAGTACTTC.

This clone showed up just a few times. The rearrangement uses TRBV27 and TRBJ2-7; D is perhaps TRBD1 (6 bases). This CDR3 has 13 residues. With 3 bases removed from V and 2 bases from J, the gap between germline ends came to 8 bases. CDR1 and CDR2 (germline): MNHEY, SMNVEV (reference sequence). The CDR3 is CASSFDRTYEQYF. In nucleotides, the CDR3 is TGTGCCAGCAGTTTTGACAGGACCTACGAGCAGTACTTC.

The chain links TRBV30 to TRBJ1-6, with TRBD1 matching over 7 bases. The germline gives CDR1 GTSNPN, CDR2 SVGIG (reference sequence). There are 12 residues in the CDR3. V was clipped by 3 bases and J by 14 bases; unmatched bases: 7. CDR3 sequence reads: CAWRGTVGSLHF. In DNA form, the CDR3 reads TGTGCCTGGAGGGGGACAGTCGGTTCCCTCCACTTT.

J is TRBJ2-7 and V is TRBV7-2, with 11 bases fitting TRBD1. Germline V gene lookup returns CDR1 SGHTA and CDR2 FQGNSA. Trimming took 3 bases from V and 3 from J; bases not matched to a gene: 7. CDR3 length equals 16 residues. In nucleotides, the CDR3 is TGTGCCAGCAGCTTGGGACAGGGGGGAGTCTTCTACGAGCAGTACTTC. Translating it yields CASSLGQGGVFYEQYF.

This sequence joins TRBV12-5 and TRBJ2-2; TRBD1 agrees at 10 bases. The germline V gene has CDR1 LGHNT and CDR2 FRNRAP. This CDR3 spans 16 amino acids. V dropped 3 bases and J dropped 4; count of bases not matched to a gene: 5. The CDR3 sequence: CASGLDRDRGTGELFF. For the CDR3, the DNA is TGTGCTAGTGGTTTAGACCGGGACAGGGGCACCGGGGAGCTGTTTTTT.

This chain joins TRBV9 and TRBJ2-5; 7 positions match TRBD1. Germline loops: CDR1 SGDLS, CDR2 YYNGEE. The J segment lost 5 bases and the V segment lost 3 bases, leaving 13 bases of the junction unmatched. The CDR3 length is 16 residues. This CDR3 is CASSALVGLQGETQYF. CDR3 DNA sequence: TGTGCCAGCAGCGCTCTAGTAGGCCTACAGGGGGAGACCCAGTACTTC. Filled out from reference TRBV9 and TRBJ2-5, the complete variable domain reads DSGVTQTPKHLITATGQRVTLRCSPRSGDLSVYWYQQSLDQGLQFLIQYYNGEERAKGNILERFSAQQFPDLHSELNLSSLELGDSALYFCASSALVGLQGETQYFGPGTRLLVL.

In this sample, this clone turned up a few times. This rearrangement joins TRBV19 to TRBJ2-1; 11 bases line up with TRBD2. CDR3 length equals 18 residues. In germline, CDR1 is LNHDA, CDR2 SQIVND (reference sequence). V lost 7 bases to trimming and J lost 6 bases; unmatched junction nucleotides: 17. The CDR3 DNA reads TGTGCCAGTAAAACGACAGGGGGGAGGCTAGCGGGAGGCAATGAGCAGTTCTTC. As protein: CASKTTGGRLAGGNEQFF.

V is TRBV5-4 and J is TRBJ2-2; weak D call: TRBD1 (6 bases). Germline loops: CDR1 SGHNT, CDR2 YYREEE (reference sequence). This CDR3 has 15 residues. Trimming removed 3 bases at V and 4 bases at J, with 13 bases between. CDR3 amino acids: CASSSAGTRTGELFF. In nucleotides, the CDR3 is TGTGCCAGCAGCTCTGCCGGGACACGCACCGGGGAGCTGTTTTTT.

The chain uses TRBV28 and TRBJ2-3, with 10 positions matching TRBD1. This CDR3 contains 14 residues. J lost 3 bases, V lost 8 bases, and 5 bases had no gene match. Per the germline V gene, CDR1 is MDHEN and CDR2 is SYDVKM. The CDR3 loop is CASSTGGWTDTQYF. The CDR3 DNA is TGTGCCAGCTCGACAGGGGGCTGGACAGATACGCAGTATTTT.

The CDR3, as DNA: TGTGCCAGCAGCTCAGGGACTAGCGGCGAGCAGTACTTC. Residues: CASSSGTSGEQYF. This chain links TRBV5-4 with TRBJ2-7, with 11 bases lining up with TRBD2. Germline V gene lookup returns CDR1 SGHNT and CDR2 YYREEE (reference sequence). This CDR3 is 13 amino acids long. V was pared by 3 bases and J by 6 bases, with 2 bases of the junction left unmatched.

This chain connects TRBV28 to TRBJ2-7, with D perhaps TRBD1 (5 bases). V lost 3 bases and J lost 1, with 10 bases in between. Germline V gene data show CDR1 as MDHEN and CDR2 as SYDVKM. The CDR3 spans 14 residues. CDR3 nucleotides: TGTGCCAGCAGTTTTATCGACAGATCCTACGAGCAGTACTTC. Amino acid sequence: CASSFIDRSYEQYF.

The gene calls are TRBV30 and TRBJ2-2, with D unclear. The ends were cut back, 0 bases at V and 7 bases at J, with 6 bases in the middle. Germline V gives CDR1 GTSNPN, CDR2 SVGIG (reference sequence). The CDR3 has 12 amino acids. In DNA form, the CDR3 reads TGTGCCTGGAGTGTACTCGTCGGGGAGCTGTTTTTT. Encoded protein: CAWSVLVGELFF.

This clone turned up a few times. The chain recombines TRBV5-1 with TRBJ2-7; D is ambiguous. V lost 1 base to trimming and J lost 3 bases, with 8 bases between them. There are 13 residues in the CDR3. The germline gives CDR1 SGHRS, CDR2 YFSETQ. CDR3 coding DNA: TGCGCCAGCAGCTTGTACAAAAACTACGAGCAGTACTTC. Encoded protein: CASSLYKNYEQYF.

The chain carries TRBV7-8 and TRBJ2-5, with D perhaps TRBD2 (6 bases). The CDR3 is 15 residues long. Germline assignment: CDR1 SGHVS and CDR2 FQNEAQ. V was clipped by 4 bases and J by 1 base, with 13 bases between them. This chain's CDR3 is CASSYQRDFQETQYF. The CDR3 DNA reads TGTGCCAGCAGCTATCAAAGGGACTTCCAAGAGACCCAGTACTTC.

The chain links TRBV28 to TRBJ1-4; 7 nucleotides agree with TRBD1. CDR1 MDHEN and CDR2 SYDVKM come from the germline V gene. The CDR3 runs to 14 residues. Unmatched junction bases numbered 10, after V lost 10 bases and J lost 5 bases. The CDR3 loop is CATRSGQINEKLFF. For the CDR3, the DNA is TGTGCCACACGATCGGGACAGATCAATGAAAAACTGTTTTTT.

The chain carries TRBV5-1 and TRBJ2-1, with a weak D call TRBD2 (6 bases). The CDR3 runs 16 residues. With 3 bases removed from V and 0 bases from J, the gap between germline ends came to 13 bases. Germline lookup yields CDR1 SGHRS and CDR2 YFSETQ. CDR3 in DNA: TGCGCCAGCAGCTGGGGGACTGGAAGCTCCTACAATGAGCAGTTCTTC. This codes for CASSWGTGSSYNEQFF. Full variable domain (rest looked up from reference TRBV5-1 and TRBJ2-1): KAGVTQTPRYLIKTRGQQVTLSCSPISGHRSVSWYQQTPGQGLQFLFEYFSETQRNKGNFPGRFSGRQFSNSRSEMNVSTLELGDSALYLCASSWGTGSSYNEQFFGPGTRLTVL.

This clone was observed many times. The chain links TRBV4-3 to TRBJ2-7; 9 bases agree with TRBD2. V was clipped by 4 bases and J by 2 bases; unmatched bases: 12. CDR1 LGHNA and CDR2 YSLEER come from the germline V gene. This CDR3 contains 17 residues. Here the CDR3 reads CASSLYQAGGIAYEQYF. As DNA, the CDR3 is TGCGCCAGCAGCCTGTACCAAGCGGGAGGAATAGCCTACGAGCAGTACTTC.

The rearrangement links TRBV3-1 (or the pseudogene TRBV3-2) to TRBJ1-5, with a tentative D call TRBD1 (5 bases). The CDR3 totals 14 residues. V was trimmed by 2 bases and J by 6 bases, leaving 11 bases between them. Germline V gene data show CDR1 as LGHDT and CDR2 as YNNKEL (reference sequence). CDR3 nucleotide sequence: TGTGCCAGCAGCCAACTTGGGGGGAGTCAGCCCCAGCATTTT. This sequence encodes CASSQLGGSQPQHF.

The chain carries TRBV29-1 and TRBJ2-7, with 8 bases matching TRBD2. The germline V gene encodes CDR1 SQVTM and CDR2 ANQGSEA. This CDR3 is built from 13 residues. V lost 3 bases, J lost 6 bases, and 7 bases stayed unmatched. The CDR3 protein is CSVDTSGTGEQYF. DNA for the CDR3: TGCAGCGTTGACACTAGCGGCACGGGCGAGCAGTACTTC.

This chain connects TRBV4-3 to TRBJ1-2; 7 positions agree with TRBD1. The trim removed 0 bases at V and 3 bases at J, leaving 10 bases unmatched. The length of the CDR3 is 17 residues. The germline V gene has CDR1 LGHNA and CDR2 YSLEER. CDR3 nucleotides: TGCGCCAGCAGCCAAGAGGTCCCCAACACAGGGGACTATGGCTACACCTTC. Residues: CASSQEVPNTGDYGYTF.

This clone was counted a few times. The rearrangement uses TRBV14 and TRBJ2-7; D is unclear. Germline V gene sequence: CDR1 SGHDN, CDR2 FVKESK. Trimming removed 3 bases at V and 0 bases at J, with 3 bases between. The CDR3 has 12 residues. This chain's CDR3 is CASSHSSYEQYF. In DNA form, the CDR3 reads TGTGCCAGCAGCCATAGCTCCTACGAGCAGTACTTC.

V gene TRBV19 combines with J gene TRBJ2-6; 8 nucleotides align to TRBD1. With V trimmed by 2 bases and J by 0 bases, 3 bases remained unmatched. This CDR3 has 17 residues. Germline lookup yields CDR1 LNHDA and CDR2 SQIVND (reference sequence). CDR3: CASSITGGSSGANVLTF. CDR3 nucleotides: TGTGCCAGTAGTATAACAGGGGGGAGCTCTGGGGCCAACGTCCTGACTTTC.

The chain couples TRBV5-1 to TRBJ1-1; 8 nucleotides align to TRBD1. Losses at the gene ends were 0 bases for V and 8 bases for J; bases not matched to a gene: 9. This CDR3 has 15 amino acids. Germline CDR1 is SGHRS and CDR2 is YFSETQ. The CDR3 region is CASSLGQGSKTEAFF. The CDR3 DNA follows: TGCGCCAGCAGCTTGGGACAGGGGTCAAAAACGGAAGCTTTCTTT.